These T cell receptor beta chains were read from a single sample in a study of blood T cell repertoires in COVID-19. Sequencing was performed with immunoSEQ multiplex PCR; in TCRdb, only in-frame clones are kept and a portion is missing. The table lists some 300,000 clones, 65% to 90% of them singletons, with about an eighth in the top ten. Material for sequencing was peripheral blood. These receptors originate from a woman aged 70-85 years with COVID-19, enrolled during active disease. CDR3s include the opening cysteine and the closing phenylalanine or tryptophan. The D gene is left open where the match is weak. A clone size is listed for some rows: how often the clone was seen (once, few, many), or a class if it is expanded.

V gene	clone size	D gene	J gene	CDR3 DNA	CDR3 protein
TRBV24-1	few	NA	TRBJ1-6	TGTGCCACCAGTGCTGGGGGGTATTCACCCCTCCACTTT	CATSAGGYSPLHF
TRBV6-5	NA	TRBD2	TRBJ2-3	TGTGCCAGCAGTTATCAGATGATAGCGGGGGATACGCAGTATTTT	CASSYQMIAGDTQYF
TRBV6-5	NA	NA	TRBJ2-2	TGTGCCAGCAGTCCGTATACCGGGGAGCTGTTTTTT	CASSPYTGELFF
TRBV4-1	once	TRBD1	TRBJ2-7	TGCGCCAGCAGCCAACCGGGACAGGGTAAGGGAAACGAGCAGTACTTC	CASSQPGQGKGNEQYF
TRBV19	NA	NA	TRBJ1-2	TGTGCCAGTAGTCGCTGGTCGGGGGATTCTAACTATGGCTACACCTTC	CASSRWSGDSNYGYTF
TRBV3-1/TRBV3-2	once	NA	TRBJ1-1	TGTGCCAGCAGCCAGCAGGGAGGAGCAGAAGCTTTCTTT	CASSQQGGAEAFF
TRBV29-1	NA	NA	TRBJ1-1	TGCAGCGTTGAGGGGCTCCTTTTCACTGAAGCTTTCTTT	CSVEGLLFTEAFF
TRBV29-1	NA	NA	TRBJ1-2	TGCAGCGTTGAAGATAAAACAGGGTTATGGTATGGCTACACCTTC	CSVEDKTGLWYGYTF
TRBV9	few	TRBD1	TRBJ1-2	TGTGCCAGCAGCCTGGGGACAGCCGGTCCTATCTATGGCTACACCTTC	CASSLGTAGPIYGYTF
TRBV27	NA	TRBD2	TRBJ2-1	TGTGCCAGCAGTTTATGGGCGGGGGGTTACAATGAGCAGTTCTTC	CASSLWAGGYNEQFF
TRBV4-2	NA	NA	TRBJ1-1	TGTGCCAGCAGCCAAGATGTGATAGGGAGCACTGAAGCTTTCTTT	CASSQDVIGSTEAFF
TRBV3-1/TRBV3-2	NA	NA	TRBJ2-3	TGTGCCAGCAGCCTTAGAGGAACAGATACGCAGTATTTT	CASSLRGTDTQYF
TRBV9	NA	TRBD1	TRBJ1-4	TGTGCCAGCACACTCGGCAGGGGGGATGAAAAACTGTTTTTT	CASTLGRGDEKLFF
TRBV19	NA	NA	TRBJ1-5	TGTGCCAGTAGTATGGGGTACAGGGTTAATCAGCCCCAGCATTTT	CASSMGYRVNQPQHF
TRBV28	NA	NA	TRBJ1-1	TGTGCCAGCAGTCATGACAGGTTGGGAACTGCTGAAGCTTTCTTT	CASSHDRLGTAEAFF
TRBV7-2	NA	NA	TRBJ2-3	TGTGCCAGCGCCGGCCTACAGGGATTCAGCACAGATACGCAGTATTTT	CASAGLQGFSTDTQYF
TRBV10-3	NA	NA	TRBJ1-1	TGTGCCATCAGTGACTCGATGTCGGTGGCAGGAGCTTTCTTT	CAISDSMSVAGAFF